This T cell receptor beta chain comes out of a study of beta chain features in type 1 diabetes. The germline V gene has CDR1 LGHNA and CDR2 YNFKEQ. Trimming cost V 2 bases and J 2 bases, with 15 bases left between them. This CDR3 comprises 16 residues. TCRB transcripts that were expressed got sequenced, as all of the isolated RNA had been reverse transcribed. Approximately 3.6 million reads per sample on average were obtained from naive, central memory and regulatory T cell samples. Generated by immunoSEQ multiplex PCR, the TCRdb table keeps only in-frame clones and is missing some. The repertoire holds under 450,000 clones, with about 15% as singletons. Study-wide results and limits: Patients with type 1 diabetes showed fewer VDJ junction insertions and more deletions.

Notes on this clone: The antigen is unknown.

Sequenced sample: naive CD4+ T cells from blood. The genes are TRBV4-2 and TRBJ2-5, with D maybe TRBD1 (6 bases). This sequence was found in a man younger than 45 in good health. The CDR3 nucleotides are TGTGCCAGCAGCCAACGTGTACGGGACAAGCAAGAGACCCAGTACTTC. Its protein product is CASSQRVRDKQETQYF.